Sequencing of this T cell receptor beta chain was carried out in a study of blood T cell repertoires in COVID-19. Repertoires were generated with immunoSEQ multiplex PCR, while TCRdb's copy carries only in-frame clones and drops some. The sample carries 220,000 or so clones, roughly 89% recorded once. The length of the CDR3 is 13 residues. V was cut by 2 bases and J by 1 base, with 5 bases left in between. In assigning cohorts, the study relied on participant-reported clinical history. The source is a man aged 25-40 years who had been exposed to COVID-19. The source material was PBMCs or T cells enriched from blood (not recorded which). V usage is TRBV12-3 or TRBV12-4 and J usage is TRBJ1-1; D is possibly TRBD1 (5 bases). The CDR3 loop is CASSLQGNTEAFF. CDR3 DNA: TGTGCCAGCAGTTTACAGGGGAACACTGAAGCTTTCTTT.